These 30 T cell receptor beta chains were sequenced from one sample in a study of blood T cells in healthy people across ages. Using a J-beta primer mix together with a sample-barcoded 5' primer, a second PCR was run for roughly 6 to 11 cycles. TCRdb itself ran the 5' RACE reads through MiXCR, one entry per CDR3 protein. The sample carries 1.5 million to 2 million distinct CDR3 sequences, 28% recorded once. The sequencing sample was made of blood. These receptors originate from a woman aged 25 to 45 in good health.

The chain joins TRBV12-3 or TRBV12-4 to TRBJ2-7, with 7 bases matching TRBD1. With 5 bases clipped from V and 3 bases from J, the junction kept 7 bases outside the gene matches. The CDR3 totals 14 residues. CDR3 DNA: TGTGCCAGCAGTGCACCGGGACAGAACTACGAGCAGTACTTC. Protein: CASSAPGQNYEQYF.

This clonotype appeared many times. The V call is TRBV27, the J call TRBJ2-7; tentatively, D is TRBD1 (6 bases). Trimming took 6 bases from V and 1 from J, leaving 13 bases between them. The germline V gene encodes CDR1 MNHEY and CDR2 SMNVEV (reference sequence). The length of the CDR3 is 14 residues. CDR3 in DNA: TGTGCCAGCAGCCACCAGGGGTTGTCCTACGAGCAGTACTTC. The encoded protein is CASSHQGLSYEQYF.

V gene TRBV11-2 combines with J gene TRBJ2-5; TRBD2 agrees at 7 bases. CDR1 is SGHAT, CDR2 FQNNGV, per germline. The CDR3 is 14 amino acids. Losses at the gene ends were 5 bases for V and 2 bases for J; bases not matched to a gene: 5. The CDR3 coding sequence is TGTGCCAGCAGCCGAGAAGCGGGACAAGAGACCCAGTACTTC. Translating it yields CASSREAGQETQYF.

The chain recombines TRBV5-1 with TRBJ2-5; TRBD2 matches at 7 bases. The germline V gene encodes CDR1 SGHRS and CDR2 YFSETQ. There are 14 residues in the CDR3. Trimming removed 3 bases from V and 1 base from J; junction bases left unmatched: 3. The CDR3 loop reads CASSWGGTQETQYF. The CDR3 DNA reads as TGCGCCAGCAGCTGGGGGGGGACCCAAGAGACCCAGTACTTC.

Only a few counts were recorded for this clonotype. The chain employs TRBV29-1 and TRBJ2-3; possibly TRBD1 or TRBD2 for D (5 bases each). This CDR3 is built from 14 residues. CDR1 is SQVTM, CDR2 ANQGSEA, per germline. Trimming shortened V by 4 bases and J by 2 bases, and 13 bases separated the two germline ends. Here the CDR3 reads CSVVRGAHTDTQYF. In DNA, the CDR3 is TGCAGCGTTGTTCGAGGGGCGCACACAGATACGCAGTATTTT.

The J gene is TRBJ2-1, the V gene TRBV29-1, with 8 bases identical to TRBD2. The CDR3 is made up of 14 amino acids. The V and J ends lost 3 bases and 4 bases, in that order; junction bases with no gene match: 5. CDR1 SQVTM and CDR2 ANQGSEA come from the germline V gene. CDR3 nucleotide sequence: TGCAGCGTTGAGTTGACTAGCGCTTACAATGAGCAGTTCTTC. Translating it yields CSVELTSAYNEQFF.

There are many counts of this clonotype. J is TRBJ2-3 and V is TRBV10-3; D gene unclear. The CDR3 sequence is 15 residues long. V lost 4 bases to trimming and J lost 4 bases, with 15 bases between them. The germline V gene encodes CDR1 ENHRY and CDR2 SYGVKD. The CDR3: CAISVVRVEADTQYF. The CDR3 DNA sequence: TGTGCCATCAGTGTTGTACGGGTGGAAGCAGATACGCAGTATTTT.

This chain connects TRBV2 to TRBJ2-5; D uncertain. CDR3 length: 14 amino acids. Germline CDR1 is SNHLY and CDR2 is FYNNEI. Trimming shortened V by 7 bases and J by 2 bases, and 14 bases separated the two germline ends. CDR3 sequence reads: CASTASKLQETQYF. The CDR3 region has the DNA TGTGCCAGCACGGCCAGTAAACTTCAAGAGACCCAGTACTTC. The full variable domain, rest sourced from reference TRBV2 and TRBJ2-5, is EPEVTQTPSHQVTQMGQEVILRCVPISNHLYFYWYRQILGQKVEFLVSFYNNEISEKSEIFDDQFSVERPDGSNFTLKIRSTKLEDSAMYFCASTASKLQETQYFGPGTRLLVL.

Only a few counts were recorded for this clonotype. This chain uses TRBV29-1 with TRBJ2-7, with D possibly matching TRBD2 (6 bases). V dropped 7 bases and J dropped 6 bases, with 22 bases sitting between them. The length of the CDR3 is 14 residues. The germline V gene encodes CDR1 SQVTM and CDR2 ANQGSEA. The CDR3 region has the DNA TGCAGCGCCGGCGGGACTGTTAATGGGGCCGAGCAGTACTTC. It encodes CSAGGTVNGAEQYF.

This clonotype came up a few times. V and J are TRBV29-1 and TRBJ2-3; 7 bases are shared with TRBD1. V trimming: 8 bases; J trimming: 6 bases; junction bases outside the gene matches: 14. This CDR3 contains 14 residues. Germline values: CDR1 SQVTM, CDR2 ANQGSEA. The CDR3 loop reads CSPAGQALRDTQYF. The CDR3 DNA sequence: TGCAGCCCCGCTGGACAGGCATTGCGGGATACGCAGTATTTT.

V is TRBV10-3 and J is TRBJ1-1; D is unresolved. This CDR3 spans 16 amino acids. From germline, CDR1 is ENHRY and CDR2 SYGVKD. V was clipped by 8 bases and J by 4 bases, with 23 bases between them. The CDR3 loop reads CAISILQRLWITEAFF. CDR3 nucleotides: TGTGCCATCTCAATTCTACAGCGTCTCTGGATCACTGAAGCTTTCTTT.

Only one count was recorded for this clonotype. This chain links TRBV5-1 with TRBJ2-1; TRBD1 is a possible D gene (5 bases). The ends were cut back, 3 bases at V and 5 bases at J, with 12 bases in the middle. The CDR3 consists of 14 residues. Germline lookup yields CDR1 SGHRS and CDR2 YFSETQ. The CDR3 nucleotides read TGCGCCAGCAGCTGGGGCGGCGAGGACAATGAGCAGTTCTTC. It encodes CASSWGGEDNEQFF.

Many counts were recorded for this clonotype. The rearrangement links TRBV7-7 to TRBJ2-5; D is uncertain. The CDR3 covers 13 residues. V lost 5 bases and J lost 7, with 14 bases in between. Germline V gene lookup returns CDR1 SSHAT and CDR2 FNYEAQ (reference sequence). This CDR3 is CASSSIGWTTQYF. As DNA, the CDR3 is TGTGCCAGCAGCAGCATTGGGTGGACGACCCAGTACTTC.

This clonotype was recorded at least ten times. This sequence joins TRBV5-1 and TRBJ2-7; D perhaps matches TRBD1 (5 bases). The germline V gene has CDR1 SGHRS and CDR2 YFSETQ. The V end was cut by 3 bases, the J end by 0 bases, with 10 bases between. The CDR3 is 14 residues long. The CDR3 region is CASSWQGSSYEQYF. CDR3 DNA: TGCGCCAGCAGCTGGCAGGGAAGCTCCTACGAGCAGTACTTC.

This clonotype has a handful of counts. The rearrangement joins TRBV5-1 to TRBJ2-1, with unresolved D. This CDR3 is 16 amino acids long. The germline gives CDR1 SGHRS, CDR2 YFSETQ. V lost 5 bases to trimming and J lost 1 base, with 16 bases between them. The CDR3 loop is CASSRDPEFSYNEQFF. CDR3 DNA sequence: TGCGCCAGCAGTCGCGACCCTGAGTTTTCCTACAATGAGCAGTTCTTC. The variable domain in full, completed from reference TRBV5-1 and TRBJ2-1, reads KAGVTQTPRYLIKTRGQQVTLSCSPISGHRSVSWYQQTPGQGLQFLFEYFSETQRNKGNFPGRFSGRQFSNSRSEMNVSTLELGDSALYLCASSRDPEFSYNEQFFGPGTRLTVL.

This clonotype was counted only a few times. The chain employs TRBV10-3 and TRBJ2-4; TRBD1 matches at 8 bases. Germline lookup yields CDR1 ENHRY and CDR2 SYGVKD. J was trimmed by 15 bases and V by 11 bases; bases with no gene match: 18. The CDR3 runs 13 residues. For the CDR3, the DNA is TGTGCCTCTGGACAGGGTGGATTTTACGAGCGGTACTTC. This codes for CASGQGGFYERYF.

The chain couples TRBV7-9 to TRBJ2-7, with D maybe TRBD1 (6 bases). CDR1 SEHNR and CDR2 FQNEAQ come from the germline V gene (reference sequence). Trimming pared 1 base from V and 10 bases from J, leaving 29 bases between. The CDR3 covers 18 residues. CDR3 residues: CASSLGGTRRGGILAQYF. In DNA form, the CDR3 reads TGTGCCAGCAGCTTAGGTGGGACGCGTCGTGGGGGCATATTGGCCCAGTACTTC.

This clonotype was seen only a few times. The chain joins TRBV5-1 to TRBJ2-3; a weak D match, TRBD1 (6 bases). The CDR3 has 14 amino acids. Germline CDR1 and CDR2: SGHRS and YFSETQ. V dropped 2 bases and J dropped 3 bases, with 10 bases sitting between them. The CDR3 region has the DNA TGCGCCAGCAGCTTACCACAGGGAACAGATACGCAGTATTTT. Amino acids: CASSLPQGTDTQYF.

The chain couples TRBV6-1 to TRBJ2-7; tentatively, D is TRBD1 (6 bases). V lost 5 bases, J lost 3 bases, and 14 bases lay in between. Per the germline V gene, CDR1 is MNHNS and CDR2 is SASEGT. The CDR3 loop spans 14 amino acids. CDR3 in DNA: TGTGCCAGCAGTACAGGGACGGTAGGCTACGAGCAGTACTTC. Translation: CASSTGTVGYEQYF.

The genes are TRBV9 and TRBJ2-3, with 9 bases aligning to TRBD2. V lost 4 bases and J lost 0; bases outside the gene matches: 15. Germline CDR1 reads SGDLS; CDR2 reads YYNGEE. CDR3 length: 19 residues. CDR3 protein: CASSRKRGIAGVSTDTQYF. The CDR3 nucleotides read TGTGCCAGCAGCCGAAAACGGGGGATAGCGGGGGTGAGCACAGATACGCAGTATTTT. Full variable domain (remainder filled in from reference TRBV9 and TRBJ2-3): DSGVTQTPKHLITATGQRVTLRCSPRSGDLSVYWYQQSLDQGLQFLIQYYNGEERAKGNILERFSAQQFPDLHSELNLSSLELGDSALYFCASSRKRGIAGVSTDTQYFGPGTRLTVL.

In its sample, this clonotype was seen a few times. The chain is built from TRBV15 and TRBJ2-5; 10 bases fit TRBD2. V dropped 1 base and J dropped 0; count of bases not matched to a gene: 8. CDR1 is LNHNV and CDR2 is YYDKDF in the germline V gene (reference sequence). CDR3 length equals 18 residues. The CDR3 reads CATSRAASGRLYQETQYF. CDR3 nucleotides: TGTGCCACCAGCAGAGCGGCTAGCGGGAGATTGTACCAAGAGACCCAGTACTTC.

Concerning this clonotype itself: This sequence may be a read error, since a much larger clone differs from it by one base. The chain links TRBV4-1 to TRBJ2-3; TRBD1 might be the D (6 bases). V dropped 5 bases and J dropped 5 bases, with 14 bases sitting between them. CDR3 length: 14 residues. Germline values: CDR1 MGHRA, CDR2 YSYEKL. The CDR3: CASSCQGMGDTQYF. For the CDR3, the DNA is TGCGCCAGCAGCTGCCAGGGGATGGGAGATACGCAGTATTTT.

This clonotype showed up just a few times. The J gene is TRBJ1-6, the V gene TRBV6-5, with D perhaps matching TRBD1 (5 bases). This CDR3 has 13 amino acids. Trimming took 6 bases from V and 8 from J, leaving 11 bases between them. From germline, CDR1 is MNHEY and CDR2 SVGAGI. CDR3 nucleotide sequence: TGTGCCAGCAGACGGGGGACGGATTCACCCCTCCACTTT. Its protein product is CASRRGTDSPLHF.

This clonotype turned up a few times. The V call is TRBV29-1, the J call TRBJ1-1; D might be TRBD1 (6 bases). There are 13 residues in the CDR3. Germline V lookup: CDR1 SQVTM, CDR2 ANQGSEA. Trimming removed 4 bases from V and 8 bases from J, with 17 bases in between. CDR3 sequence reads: CSVAGGREVEAFF. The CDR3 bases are TGCAGCGTTGCTGGGGGGCGTGAGGTCGAAGCTTTCTTT.

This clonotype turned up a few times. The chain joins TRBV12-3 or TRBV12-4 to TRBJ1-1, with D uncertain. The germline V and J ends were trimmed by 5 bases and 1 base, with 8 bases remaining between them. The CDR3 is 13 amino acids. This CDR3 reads CASSNWENTEAFF. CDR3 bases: TGTGCCAGCAGTAATTGGGAGAACACTGAAGCTTTCTTT.

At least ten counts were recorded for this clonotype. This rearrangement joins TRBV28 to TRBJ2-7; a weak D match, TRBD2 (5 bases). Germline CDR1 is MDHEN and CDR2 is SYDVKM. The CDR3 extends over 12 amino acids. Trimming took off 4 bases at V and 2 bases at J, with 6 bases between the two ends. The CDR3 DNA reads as TGTGCCAGCAGTTCCGGGGCCTACGAGCAGTACTTC. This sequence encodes CASSSGAYEQYF.

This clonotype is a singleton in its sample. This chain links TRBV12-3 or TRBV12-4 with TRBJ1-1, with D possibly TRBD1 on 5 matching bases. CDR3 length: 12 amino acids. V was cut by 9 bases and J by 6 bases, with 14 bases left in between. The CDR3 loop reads CASQGRGAEAFF. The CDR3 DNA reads TGTGCCAGTCAGGGCCGCGGGGCTGAAGCTTTCTTT.

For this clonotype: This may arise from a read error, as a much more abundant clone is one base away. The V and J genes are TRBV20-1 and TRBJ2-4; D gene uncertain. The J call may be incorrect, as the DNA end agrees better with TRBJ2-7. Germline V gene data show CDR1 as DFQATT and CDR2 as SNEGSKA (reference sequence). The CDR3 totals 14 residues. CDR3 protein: CSARDLQDEDEQYF. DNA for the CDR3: TGCAGTGCTAGAGATCTCCAGGACGAAGACGAGCAGTACTTC.

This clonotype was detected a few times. DNA for the CDR3: TGTGCCAGCAGCCGACCGGGACTCAACTATGGCTACACCTTC. This encodes CASSRPGLNYGYTF. The chain links TRBV5-5 to TRBJ1-2; D may be TRBD1 (5 bases). This CDR3 is built from 14 residues. Germline CDR1 reads SGHKS; CDR2 reads YYEKEE (reference sequence). Trimming cost V 4 bases and J 2 bases, with 12 bases left between them. Based on the CDR3 plus reference TRBV5-5 and TRBJ1-2, the full variable domain is DAGVTQSPTHLIKTRGQQVTLRCSPISGHKSVSWYQQVLGQGPQFIFQYYEKEERGRGNFPDRFSARQFPNYSSELNVNALLLGDSALYLCASSRPGLNYGYTFGSGTRLTVV.

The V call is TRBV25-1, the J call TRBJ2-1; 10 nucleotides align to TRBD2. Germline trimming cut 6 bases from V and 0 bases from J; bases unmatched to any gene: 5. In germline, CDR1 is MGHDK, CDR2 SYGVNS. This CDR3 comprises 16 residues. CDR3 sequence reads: CASRETSGASYNEQFF. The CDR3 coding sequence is TGTGCCAGCAGGGAAACTAGCGGGGCCTCCTACAATGAGCAGTTCTTC. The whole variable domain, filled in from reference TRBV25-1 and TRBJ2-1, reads EADIYQTPRYLVIGTGKKITLECSQTMGHDKMYWYQQDPGMELHLIHYSYGVNSTEKGDLSSESTVSRIRTEHFPLTLESARPSHTSQYLCASRETSGASYNEQFFGPGTRLTVL.